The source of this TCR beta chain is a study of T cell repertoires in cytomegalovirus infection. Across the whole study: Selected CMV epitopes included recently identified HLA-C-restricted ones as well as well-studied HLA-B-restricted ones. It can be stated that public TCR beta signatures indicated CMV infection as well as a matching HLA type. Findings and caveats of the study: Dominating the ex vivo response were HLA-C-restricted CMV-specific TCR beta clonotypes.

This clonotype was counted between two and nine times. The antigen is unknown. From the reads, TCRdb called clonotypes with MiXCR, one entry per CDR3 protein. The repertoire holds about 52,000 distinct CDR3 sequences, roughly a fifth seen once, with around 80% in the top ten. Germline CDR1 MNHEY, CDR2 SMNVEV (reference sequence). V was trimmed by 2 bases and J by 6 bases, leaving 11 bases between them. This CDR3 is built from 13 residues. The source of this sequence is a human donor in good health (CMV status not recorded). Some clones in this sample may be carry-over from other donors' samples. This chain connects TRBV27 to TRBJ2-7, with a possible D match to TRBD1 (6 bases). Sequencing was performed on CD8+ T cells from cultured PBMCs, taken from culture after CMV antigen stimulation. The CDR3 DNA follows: TGTGCCAGCAGTTTAATACAGGGTGGCGAGCAGTACTTC. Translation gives CASSLIQGGEQYF.